This TCR beta chain appears in the sequencing data of a study of OX40 agonist ivuxolimab in advanced cancers. Context from the whole study: The costimulatory receptor OX40 (CD134) was targeted by ivuxolimab, a fully human IgG2 agonistic monoclonal antibody. Partial responses were achieved by three dose-escalation patients, of whom one had hepatocellular carcinoma and two had cutaneous melanoma. Patients were allowed to have had prior anti-PD-1, anti-PD-L1 or anti-CTLA-4 therapy, and 40% to 45% of the dose-escalation patients had previously received checkpoint inhibitors. Peripheral TCRbeta sequencing aimed to test whether ivuxolimab altered TCR sequence diversity and caused clonal T-cell expansion. In the dose-escalation cohort, more than 80% of patients were male, and the mean age was roughly 56 years with a range of about 23 to 79. Intravenous ivuxolimab was administered to patients every 2 weeks at six dose levels: 0.01, 0.1, 0.3, 1.5, 3 and 10 mg/kg. The paper describes the monotherapy dose-escalation part (N = 52 patients) of the phase I trial of ivuxolimab. Of the approximately 50 dose-escalation patients, hepatocellular carcinoma was present in roughly 19, melanoma in about 15, renal cell carcinoma in 9 and head and neck cancer in 9.

Genomic DNA was extracted from sorted cells for sequencing of the TCRbeta CDR3 region. The immunoSEQ Assay was used to sequence the TCRbeta CDR3 regions. The source is immuneACCESS, and TCRdb retained only in-frame sequences with V and J called. Part of the clones is not carried over; for the studies checked, unresolved V genes explain less than half of this, and the remainder is unexplained. The sample table lists under 15,000 clones, approximately 78% of them with a count of one. The ten largest account for around 40% of the sample. Overall results and qualifications from the work: On average, CD8+ T cells showed more expanded clones than CD4+ T cells after ivuxolimab. Low levels of normalized T-cell clonal expansion were also seen in some patients who did not respond. Clonal expansion of both CD4+ and CD8+ blood T cells was observed from baseline to week 6 at doses 0.1 to 3.0 mg/kg. Which antigens the clonally expanded peripheral T cells were specific for was not determined. In partial responders in the 0.1-3.0 mg/kg groups, normalized peripheral clonal expansion was found to be among the lowest, especially among CD8+ T cells.

Remarks on this clone: Its antigen is not yet known. Within one base of it there is no much larger clone, and no base qualities were kept.

Patients with a history of autoimmune disease or receiving systemic immunosuppression were excluded from the trial. Peripheral blood for TCR sequencing was drawn from every dose cohort at baseline, at cycle 4 day 1 and at cycle 7 day 1. The samples were drawn from a first-in-human, open-label, multicenter phase I dose-escalation trial of ivuxolimab. Adults with locally advanced or metastatic melanoma, renal cell, hepatocellular, or head and neck squamous cell carcinoma were enrolled in the trial. Before TCR sequencing, CD4+ T cells and CD8+ T cells from peripheral blood were sorted into separate populations. The CDR3 goes from the cysteine to the phenylalanine over 14 residues. Of all the DNA, just the CDR3 is kept, 42 bases in frame from base 1. The CDR1 and CDR2 encoded by the germline V gene are MDHEN and SYDVKM. V was cut back by 3 bases and J by 6 bases, leaving a gap of 15 bases between them.

The chain uses TRBV28 and TRBJ2-7; tentative D gene TRBD1, with 5 bases matching. The receptor's source is an adult with an advanced solid tumor such as melanoma, head and neck, liver or kidney cancer. The sample was CD4+ or CD8+ T cells sorted from blood, taken in a trial of the OX40 agonist ivuxolimab. In nucleotides, the sequence is TGTGCCAGCAGTTTTTTGGGCTTAGGGGTCGAGCAGTACTTC. Translation gives CASSFLGLGVEQYF.